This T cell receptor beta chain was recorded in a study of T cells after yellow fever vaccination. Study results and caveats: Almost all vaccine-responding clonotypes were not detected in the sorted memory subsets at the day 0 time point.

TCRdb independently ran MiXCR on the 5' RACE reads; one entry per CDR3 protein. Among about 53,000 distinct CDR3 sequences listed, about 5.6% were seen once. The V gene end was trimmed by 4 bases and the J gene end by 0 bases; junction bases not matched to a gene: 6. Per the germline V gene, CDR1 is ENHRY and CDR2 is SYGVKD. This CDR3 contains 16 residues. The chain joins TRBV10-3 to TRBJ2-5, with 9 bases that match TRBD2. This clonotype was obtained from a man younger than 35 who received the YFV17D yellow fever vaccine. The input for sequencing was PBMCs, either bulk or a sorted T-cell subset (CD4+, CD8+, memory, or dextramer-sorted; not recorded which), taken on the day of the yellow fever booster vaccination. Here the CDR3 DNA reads TGTGCCATCAGTGCGGTGCTAGCGGGGAACCAAGAGACCCAGTACTTC. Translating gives CAISAVLAGNQETQYF.